This T cell receptor beta chain was sequenced during a study of T cells after posttransplantation cyclophosphamide. A marrow graft followed busulfan-fludarabine conditioning, with cyclophosphamide on days +3 and +4. J lost 7 bases, V lost 2 bases, and 8 bases had no gene match. CDR3 length: 14 residues. Germline V gene data show CDR1 as SEHNR and CDR2 as FQNEAQ (reference sequence). Data came from immunoSEQ multiplex PCR; TCRdb stores just in-frame clones and leaves some out. The repertoire holds 35,000 to 45,000 clones, approximately 78% seen once, with roughly 8.3% in the top ten. The gene calls are TRBV7-9 and TRBJ2-7, with 7 bases matching TRBD1. The receptor was isolated from a female patient aged 40-50 years who received an allogeneic stem cell transplant from a related donor, was CMV-positive, and had no GVHD. Some T cells may possibly be graft donor cells. The starting material was CD4+ T cells sorted from blood, obtained 1,900 to 2,000 days after a stem cell transplant with posttransplant cyclophosphamide. CDR3 nucleotides: TGTGCCAGCAGCTTAACGGACAGGCCTCGGGAGCAGTACTTC. Translating gives CASSLTDRPREQYF. The complete variable domain, with remaining parts taken from reference TRBV7-9 and TRBJ2-7, reads DTGVSQNPRHKITKRGQNVTFRCDPISEHNRLYWYRQTLGQGPEFLTYFQNEAQLEKSRLLSDRFSAERPKGSFSTLEIQRTEQGDSAMYLCASSLTDRPREQYFGPGTRLTVT.